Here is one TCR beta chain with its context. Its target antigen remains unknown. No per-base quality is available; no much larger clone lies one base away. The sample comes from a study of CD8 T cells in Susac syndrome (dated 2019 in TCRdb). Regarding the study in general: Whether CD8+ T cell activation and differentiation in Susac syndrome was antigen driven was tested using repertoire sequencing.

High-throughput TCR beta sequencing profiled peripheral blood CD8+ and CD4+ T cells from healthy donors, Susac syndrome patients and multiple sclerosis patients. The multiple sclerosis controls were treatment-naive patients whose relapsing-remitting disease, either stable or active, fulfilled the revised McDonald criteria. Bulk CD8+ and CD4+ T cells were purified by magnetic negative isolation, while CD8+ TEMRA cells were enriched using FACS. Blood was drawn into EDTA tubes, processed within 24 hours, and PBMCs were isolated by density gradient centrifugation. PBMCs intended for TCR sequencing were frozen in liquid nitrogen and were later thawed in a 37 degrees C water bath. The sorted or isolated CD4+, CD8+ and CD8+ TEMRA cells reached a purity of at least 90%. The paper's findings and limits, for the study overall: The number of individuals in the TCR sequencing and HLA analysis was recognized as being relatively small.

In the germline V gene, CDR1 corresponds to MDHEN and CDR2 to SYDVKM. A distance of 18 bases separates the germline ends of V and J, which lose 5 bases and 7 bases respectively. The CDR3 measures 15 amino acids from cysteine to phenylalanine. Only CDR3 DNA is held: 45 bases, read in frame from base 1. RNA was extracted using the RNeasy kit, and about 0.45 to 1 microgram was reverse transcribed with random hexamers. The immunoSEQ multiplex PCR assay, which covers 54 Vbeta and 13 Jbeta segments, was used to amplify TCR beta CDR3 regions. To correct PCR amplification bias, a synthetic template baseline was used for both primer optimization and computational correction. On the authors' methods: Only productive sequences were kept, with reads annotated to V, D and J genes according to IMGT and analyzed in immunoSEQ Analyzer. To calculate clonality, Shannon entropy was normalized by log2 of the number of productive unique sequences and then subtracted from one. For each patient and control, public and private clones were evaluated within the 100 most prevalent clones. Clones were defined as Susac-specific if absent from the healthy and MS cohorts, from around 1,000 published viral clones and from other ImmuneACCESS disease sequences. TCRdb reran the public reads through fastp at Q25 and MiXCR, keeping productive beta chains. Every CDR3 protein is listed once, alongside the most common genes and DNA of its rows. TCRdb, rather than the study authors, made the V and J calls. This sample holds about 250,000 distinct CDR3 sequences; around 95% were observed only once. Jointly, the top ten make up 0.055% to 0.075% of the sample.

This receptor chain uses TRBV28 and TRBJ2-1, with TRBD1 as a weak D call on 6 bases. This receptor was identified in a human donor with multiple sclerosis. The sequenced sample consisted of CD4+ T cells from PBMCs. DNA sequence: TGTGCCAGCAGTCCAACAGGGTCCCTTGGGAATGAGCAGTTCTTC. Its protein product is CASSPTGSLGNEQFF.